A single sample is the source of the 9 T cell receptor beta chains below, sequenced in a study of blood T cell repertoires in COVID-19. Profiling relied on immunoSEQ multiplex PCR, and the TCRdb table lists in-frame clones only, not all of them. The sample carries fewer than 60,000 clones, roughly four fifths recorded once. Sequencing used peripheral blood. These receptors originate from a man aged 60-69 years with acute or convalescent COVID-19.

The chain recombines TRBV24-1 with TRBJ2-2, with TRBD1 identical over 9 bases. Germline values: CDR1 KGHDR, CDR2 SFDVKD. The CDR3 is 17 amino acids. V lost 3 bases to trimming and J lost 4 bases; unmatched junction nucleotides: 8. CDR3 DNA sequence: TGTGCCACCAGTGATCCCGGGACAGGGTTTTCCACCGGGGAGCTGTTTTTT. Protein product: CATSDPGTGFSTGELFF.

The chain employs TRBV5-3 and TRBJ1-5, with D tentatively TRBD1 (5 bases). TRBV5-3 is identified as an open reading frame with a role that is uncertain. The germline V and J ends were trimmed by 3 bases and 9 bases, with 13 bases remaining between them. The CDR3 runs to 13 residues. CDR3 sequence: CARSSRVNGPQHF. The CDR3 DNA is TGTGCCAGAAGCTCCAGGGTAAATGGGCCCCAGCATTTT.

The J gene is TRBJ1-1, the V gene TRBV3-1 (or the pseudogene TRBV3-2), with D perhaps matching TRBD1 (5 bases). The CDR3 runs to 16 residues. CDR1 and CDR2 (germline): LGHDT, YNNKEL (reference sequence). V lost 3 bases, J lost 2 bases, and 16 bases lay in between. This CDR3 reads CASSQGGTALNTEAFF. The CDR3 region has the DNA TGTGCCAGCAGCCAGGGAGGGACGGCTCTCAACACTGAAGCTTTCTTT.

The chain carries TRBV29-1 and TRBJ2-7; 8 bases line up with TRBD1. V trimming: 3 bases; J trimming: 6 bases; junction bases outside the gene matches: 13. This CDR3 comprises 15 residues. CDR1 SQVTM and CDR2 ANQGSEA come from the germline V gene. CDR3 protein: CSVEFNGQGKPEQYF. The CDR3 DNA follows: TGCAGCGTTGAGTTTAATGGACAGGGTAAGCCCGAGCAGTACTTC.

This sequence joins TRBV4-1 and TRBJ2-5, with 14 nucleotides matching TRBD2. Per germline, CDR1 MGHRA and CDR2 YSYEKL. This CDR3 has 17 residues. Unmatched junction bases numbered 4, after V lost 0 bases and J lost 4 bases. Written as DNA, the CDR3 is TGCGCCAGCAGCCAAGAGACTAGCGGGGGGGCTTTAGAGACCCAGTACTTC. Translating gives CASSQETSGGALETQYF.

This clone was detected only a few times. The rearrangement links TRBV10-3 to TRBJ2-7; D may be TRBD1 (6 bases). The CDR3 length is 14 residues. The V end was cut by 6 bases, the J end by 2 bases, with 14 bases between. Germline loops: CDR1 ENHRY, CDR2 SYGVKD. The CDR3 reads CAIRQDRATYEQYF. The CDR3 DNA reads TGTGCCATCAGACAGGACAGAGCAACCTACGAGCAGTACTTC.

V is TRBV19 and J is TRBJ1-1; 7 bases map to TRBD1. The germline V gene encodes CDR1 LNHDA and CDR2 SQIVND (reference sequence). The CDR3 is 15 amino acids. V lost 5 bases and J lost 6; bases outside the gene matches: 12. Here the CDR3 DNA reads TGTGCCAGTAGTCAAGCGGCAGGGGGAAAGGCTGAAGCTTTCTTT. Translating gives CASSQAAGGKAEAFF.

The genes are TRBV11-2 and TRBJ1-1; 8 bases align to TRBD1. The length of the CDR3 is 15 residues. V lost 3 bases to trimming and J lost 3 bases; unmatched junction nucleotides: 6. From germline, CDR1 is SGHAT and CDR2 FQNNGV. CDR3 nucleotide sequence: TGTGCCAGCAGCTTGATGGCAGGGGGCTACACTGAAGCTTTCTTT. Amino acids: CASSLMAGGYTEAFF.

This sequence joins TRBV20-1 and TRBJ1-2, with a possible D match to TRBD1 (6 bases). Germline V lookup: CDR1 DFQATT, CDR2 SNEGSKA (reference sequence). Trimming shortened V by 7 bases and J by 8 bases, and 14 bases separated the two germline ends. The CDR3 totals 11 residues. The CDR3 coding sequence is TGCAGTGTCTCAGGGGCGAGCGGCTACACCTTC. It is translated as CSVSGASGYTF.